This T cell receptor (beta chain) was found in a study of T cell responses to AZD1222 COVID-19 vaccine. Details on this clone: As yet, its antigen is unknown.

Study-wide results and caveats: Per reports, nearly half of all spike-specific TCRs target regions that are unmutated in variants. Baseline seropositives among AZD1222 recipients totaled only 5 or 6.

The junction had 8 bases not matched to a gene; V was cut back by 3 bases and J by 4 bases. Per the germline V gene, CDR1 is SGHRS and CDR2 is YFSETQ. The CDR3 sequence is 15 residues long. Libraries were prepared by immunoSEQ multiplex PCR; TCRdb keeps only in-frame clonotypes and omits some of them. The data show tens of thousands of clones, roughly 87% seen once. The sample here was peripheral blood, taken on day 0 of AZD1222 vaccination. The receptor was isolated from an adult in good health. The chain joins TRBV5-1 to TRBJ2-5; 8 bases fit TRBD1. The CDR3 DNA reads TGCGCCAGCAGCTCCGGACAGGGCTTTTTAGAGACCCAGTACTTC. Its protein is CASSSGQGFLETQYF.